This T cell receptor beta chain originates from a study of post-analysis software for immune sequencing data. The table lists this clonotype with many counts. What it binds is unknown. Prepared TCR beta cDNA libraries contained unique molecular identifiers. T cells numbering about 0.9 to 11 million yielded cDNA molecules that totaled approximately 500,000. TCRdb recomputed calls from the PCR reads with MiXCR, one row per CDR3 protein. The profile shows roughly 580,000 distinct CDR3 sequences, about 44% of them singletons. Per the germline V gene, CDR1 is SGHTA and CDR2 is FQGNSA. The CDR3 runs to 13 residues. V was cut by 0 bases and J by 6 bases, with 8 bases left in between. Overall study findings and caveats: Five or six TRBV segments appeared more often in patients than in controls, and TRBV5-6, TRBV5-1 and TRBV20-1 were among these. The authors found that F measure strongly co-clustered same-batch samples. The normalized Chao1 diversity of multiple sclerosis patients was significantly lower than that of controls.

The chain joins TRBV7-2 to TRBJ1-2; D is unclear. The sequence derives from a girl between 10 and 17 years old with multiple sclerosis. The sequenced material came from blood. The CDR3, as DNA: TGTGCCAGCAGCTTAGCAGTAATAAATGGCTACACCTTC. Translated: CASSLAVINGYTF.